This T cell receptor beta chain comes out of a study of T cell changes during pregnancy in multiple sclerosis. The germline V and J ends were trimmed by 4 bases and 6 bases, with 15 bases remaining between them. This CDR3 is built from 14 residues. The germline CDR1 and CDR2 sequences are SQVTM and ANQGSEA. Method: immunoSEQ multiplex PCR; TCRdb's copy keeps in-frame clones and lacks some. The table includes approximately 110,000 clones, roughly 90% detected once. The gene calls are TRBV29-1 and TRBJ2-2; D not resolved. The source was peripheral blood, collected in the third trimester of pregnancy. This TCR was sampled from a female donor with multiple sclerosis, enrolled in a pregnancy study. The CDR3 sequence is CSVASGTAPGELFF. The CDR3 nucleotides are TGCAGCGTTGCCTCTGGCACAGCCCCCGGGGAGCTGTTTTTT.